This T cell receptor (beta chain) originates from a study of cytomegalovirus exposure and HLA in healthy donors. Study-level findings and limits: Earlier findings revealed that most TCR beta V segments proved productive either about 90% or about 30% of the time. Testing in vitro showed a few CMV-associated chains specific for CMV antigens.

This clone turned up a few times. Its antigen is unknown. Germline V gene data show CDR1 as LGHNA and CDR2 as YNFKEQ. With V trimmed by 0 bases and J by 1 base, 2 bases remained unmatched. The CDR3 runs 16 residues. The PCR had 60 Vbeta and 13 Jbeta primers. Produced via immunoSEQ multiplex PCR; TCRdb's table is partial and in-frame only. The table shows 85,000 to 130,000 clones, with roughly 9.1% occurring only once. The material sequenced was PBMCs. This receptor was obtained from a man between 35 and 55 years old in good health and CMV-seropositive. This chain uses TRBV4-2 with TRBJ2-2, with 7 bases matching TRBD2. The CDR3: CASSQDGGRNTGELFF. CDR3 DNA sequence: TGTGCCAGCAGCCAAGATGGCGGGAGGAACACCGGGGAGCTGTTTTTT.